This TCR beta chain originates from a study of OX40 agonist ivuxolimab in advanced cancers. Study-wide points: CD8+ T cells were the subset that, on average, had more expanded clones than CD4+. Low levels of normalized T-cell clonal expansion also appeared in some nonresponders. At 0.1 to 3.0 mg/kg, CD4+ and CD8+ blood T cells expanded clonally by week 6.

Note on this clone: Its antigen is unknown.

Measured with immunoSEQ multiplex PCR; TCRdb has only the in-frame clones, and not every one. Of about 150,000 clones in the sample, roughly 94% are singletons; the top ten hold around 0.33%. The sequence was collected from an adult with an advanced solid tumor such as melanoma, head and neck, liver or kidney cancer. The starting material was CD4+ or CD8+ T cells sorted from blood, obtained in a trial of the OX40 agonist ivuxolimab.

This chain's CDR3 is CASTLPSVDSYEQYF. CDR3 coding DNA: TGTGCCAGCACCCTCCCTAGCGTCGACTCCTACGAGCAGTACTTC. This sequence joins TRBV28 and TRBJ2-7; D perhaps matches TRBD2 (6 bases). Germline V CDR1 and CDR2: MDHEN, SYDVKM. The CDR3 extends over 15 amino acids. V lost 7 bases and J 0 bases, leaving 16 bases between the germline ends. Supplemented by reference TRBV28 and TRBJ2-7, the full variable domain reads DVKVTQSSRYLVKRTGEKVFLECVQDMDHENMFWYRQDPGLGLRLIYFSYDVKMKEKGDIPEGYSVSREKKERFSLILESASTNQTSMYLCASTLPSVDSYEQYFGPGTRLTVT.